A selection of T cell receptor beta chains follows, all from one sample in a study of Ad26.COV2.S vaccination and SARS-CoV-2 variants. Repertoires were generated with immunoSEQ multiplex PCR, while TCRdb's copy carries only in-frame clones and drops some. The sample records over 110,000 clones, roughly 88% being singletons. The material was peripheral blood, obtained after recovery from COVID-19. The origin of the receptors is a human donor who had recovered from COVID-19. Both conserved end residues are part of each CDR3. A D gene is named only where the DNA matches it firmly. A row's size may be missing; if present it is once, few, many or a size class.

>TRBV27|TRBJ2-5|NA|TRBD2
CASMWRGDNQETQYF
TGTGCCAGCATGTGGCGGGGGGACAACCAAGAGACCCAGTACTTC
>TRBV6-1|TRBJ2-7|once|NA
CASSEGTSLPYEQYF
TGTGCCAGCAGTGAAGGCACATCCCTCCCGTACGAGCAGTACTTC
>TRBV4-1|TRBJ2-3|NA|NA
CASSIVGGTDTQYF
TGCGCCAGCAGCATCGTAGGGGGCACAGATACGCAGTATTTT
>TRBV7-8|TRBJ1-4|NA|NA
CASSLSRGDIEKLFF
TGTGCCAGCAGCCTGAGTCGGGGGGATATCGAAAAACTGTTTTTT
>TRBV21-1|TRBJ2-2|once|NA
CASSSWGDYMTGELFF
TGTGCCAGCAGCAGCTGGGGGGACTACATGACCGGGGAGCTGTTTTTT
>TRBV7-6|TRBJ2-7|NA|TRBD1
CASSPTGQKYEQYF
TGTGCCAGCAGCCCAACGGGACAGAAGTACGAGCAGTACTTC
>TRBV23-1|TRBJ2-1|few|NA
CASSQNRDTEQFF
TGCGCCAGCAGTCAAAACCGGGACACCGAGCAGTTCTTC
>TRBV7-9|TRBJ2-7|NA|NA
CASSLKSTPVQYF
TGTGCCAGCAGCTTAAAATCCACCCCCGTGCAGTACTTC
>TRBV28|TRBJ1-2|once|NA
CASSFYPLRSYTF
TGTGCCAGCAGTTTTTACCCCCTTCGGAGCTACACCTTC
>TRBV29-1|TRBJ1-2|NA|NA
CSLQRFVNYGYTF
TGCAGCCTGCAGAGGTTTGTTAACTATGGCTACACCTTC
>TRBV5-1|TRBJ1-1|NA|TRBD1
CASSFSGTGMGTEAFF
TGCGCCAGCAGCTTTTCCGGGACAGGGATGGGGACTGAAGCTTTCTTT
>TRBV7-9|TRBJ2-7|NA|TRBD2
CASSSGGTVNYEQYF
TGTGCCAGCAGCTCGGGGGGGACGGTCAACTACGAGCAGTACTTC
>TRBV4-3|TRBJ2-2|once|TRBD2
CASSSGGAGELFF
TGCGCCAGCAGTAGCGGGGGGGCCGGGGAGCTGTTTTTT
>TRBV7-8|TRBJ1-1|NA|NA
CASSPTTGLNTEAFF
TGTGCCAGCAGCCCAACGACAGGACTGAACACTGAAGCTTTCTTT
>TRBV9|TRBJ2-1|NA|NA
CASSVGGAPSYNEQFF
TGTGCCAGCAGCGTAGGAGGAGCTCCCTCCTACAATGAGCAGTTCTTC
>TRBV28|TRBJ1-2|NA|NA
CASSLVNTVSGYTF
TGTGCCAGCAGTTTGGTGAATACGGTGAGTGGCTACACCTTC
>TRBV28|TRBJ2-1|NA|TRBD1
CASSQRGSKWDSDWNEQFF
TGTGCCAGCAGCCAAAGGGGTAGTAAGTGGGACAGCGATTGGAATGAGCAGTTCTTC
>TRBV7-9|TRBJ1-6|NA|NA
CASRTEDSPLHF
TGTGCCAGCAGGACAGAAGATTCACCCCTCCACTTT
>TRBV29-1|TRBJ1-1|NA|NA
CSVALPRALEAFF
TGCAGCGTTGCTCTTCCCCGGGCCCTGGAAGCTTTCTTT
>TRBV4-3|TRBJ2-7|NA|NA
CASSQAVSYEQYF
TGCGCCAGCAGCCAAGCGGTCAGCTACGAGCAGTACTTC